A selection of T cell receptor beta chains follows, all from one sample in a study of shared clonotypes between healthy human individuals. Sequencing was performed with immunoSEQ multiplex PCR; in TCRdb, only in-frame clones are kept and a portion is missing. The table lists more than 1 million clones, approximately 78% of them singletons, with 0.52% in the top ten. Sequencing was performed on memory CD4+ T cells from PBMCs. The origin of the receptors is a man aged 18-30 years in good health. Some clones in this sample may be carry-over from other donors' samples. Both conserved end residues are trimmed from each CDR3.

J gene,V gene,CDR3 protein
TRBJ1-2,TRBV2,ASRADRAIYGYT
TRBJ1-1,TRBV7-8,ASSFGNTEAF
TRBJ2-5,TRBV29-1,SVERLQKETQY
TRBJ2-1,TRBV27,ASSRPYNEQF
TRBJ1-5,TRBV27,ASSPEGGVQPQH
TRBJ1-2,TRBV6-6,ASSYSGWDGYT
TRBJ2-3,TRBV19,ASSSDRADTQY
TRBJ1-2,TRBV5-1,ASSQRDTSYGYT
TRBJ1-1,TRBV5-6,ASSAATAGETEAF
TRBJ2-7,TRBV30,AWSVVAGVMYEQY
TRBJ2-6,TRBV29-1,SVEDRGERFHSGANVLT
TRBJ2-3,TRBV27,ASTRLRGGSGEDTQY
TRBJ2-7,TRBV25-1,ASSARGARSYEQY
TRBJ1-1,TRBV5-1,ASSRQGDNTEAF
TRBJ2-3,TRBV18,ASSPQGVPTDTQY
TRBJ1-3,TRBV28,ASETGNTIY
TRBJ2-3,TRBV14,ASSPLISDTQY
TRBJ2-2,TRBV19,ASSTLTGGRTGELF
TRBJ1-2,TRBV5-6,ASSLTPGVGT
TRBJ2-5,TRBV28,ASSLVRRGEETQY
TRBJ1-3,TRBV4-3,ASSQSLGITLNTIY
TRBJ2-1,TRBV7-9,ASSLVHSYNEQF
TRBJ1-5,TRBV30,AWSGDPEEPQH
TRBJ2-1,TRBV6-5,ASSLLAPGGEQF
TRBJ1-1,TRBV7-3,ASSRAVRPSGETF
TRBJ2-1,TRBV19,ASRLRPGLVGF
TRBJ2-2,TRBV10-3,AISSGLAGENTGELF
TRBJ1-1,TRBV29-1,SVEFIGKAF
TRBJ2-7,TRBV7-4,ASRAGPYEQY
TRBJ2-7,TRBV7-3,ASSLTGVGEQY
TRBJ2-7,TRBV11-2,ASSHNSGLAGDSYEQY
TRBJ2-3,TRBV27,ASSETRDTQY